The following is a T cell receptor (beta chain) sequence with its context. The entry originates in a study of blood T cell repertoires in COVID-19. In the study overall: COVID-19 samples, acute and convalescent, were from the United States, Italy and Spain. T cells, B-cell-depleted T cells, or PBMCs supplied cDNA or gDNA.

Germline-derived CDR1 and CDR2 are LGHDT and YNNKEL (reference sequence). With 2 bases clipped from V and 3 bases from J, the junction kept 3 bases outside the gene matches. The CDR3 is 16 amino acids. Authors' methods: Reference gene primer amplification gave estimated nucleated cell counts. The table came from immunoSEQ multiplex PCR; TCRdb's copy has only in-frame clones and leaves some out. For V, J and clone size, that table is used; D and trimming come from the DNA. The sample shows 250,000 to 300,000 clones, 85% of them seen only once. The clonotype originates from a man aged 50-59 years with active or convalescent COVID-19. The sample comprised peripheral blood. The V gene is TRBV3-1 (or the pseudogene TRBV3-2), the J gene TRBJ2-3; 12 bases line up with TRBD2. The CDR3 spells CASSQLAGGPTDTQYF. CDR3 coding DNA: TGTGCCAGCAGCCAACTAGCGGGAGGGCCTACAGATACGCAGTATTTT.